The 27 T cell receptor beta chains below were found in one sample sequenced in a study of T cells in Graves' hyperthyroidism and ophthalmopathy. Authors of the study amplified TCR beta CDR3 regions from RNA transcripts. The primer set for the first-round RT-PCR of the TCR CDR3 was HTBI. MiXCR was run by TCRdb on the multiplex PCR reads, yielding one entry per CDR3 protein. Of 300,000 to 350,000 distinct CDR3 sequences listed, less than 20% are singletons. Sequencing input: blood. These receptors came from a woman in her thirties or forties with Graves' ophthalmopathy.

This clonotype was seen many times. V usage is TRBV6-5 and J usage is TRBJ1-5; tentatively, D is TRBD1 (6 bases). V lost 10 bases and J lost 4, with 14 bases in between. Germline V gene data show CDR1 as MNHEY and CDR2 as SVGAGI. This CDR3 region has 13 residues. This chain's CDR3 is CAIGRDKNQPQHF. The CDR3 DNA reads TGTGCCATCGGCCGGGACAAGAATCAGCCCCAGCATTTT.

This clonotype appeared many times. The rearrangement joins TRBV2 to TRBJ1-1; D gene ambiguous. Germline CDR1 SNHLY, CDR2 FYNNEI. CDR3 size: 12 residues. The V end was cut by 6 bases, the J end by 8 bases, with 13 bases between. The CDR3 DNA sequence: TGTGCCAGCAGCCCATACAGTGCAGAAGCTTTCTTT. Translating it yields CASSPYSAEAFF. Based on the CDR3 plus reference TRBV2 and TRBJ1-1, the full variable domain is EPEVTQTPSHQVTQMGQEVILRCVPISNHLYFYWYRQILGQKVEFLVSFYNNEISEKSEIFDDQFSVERPDGSNFTLKIRSTKLEDSAMYFCASSPYSAEAFFGQGTRLTVV.

This clonotype was seen repeatedly, ten times or more. The chain is built from TRBV27 and TRBJ1-5; 7 bases are a match to TRBD1. V dropped 6 bases and J dropped 7; count of bases not matched to a gene: 12. This CDR3 has 15 residues. The germline CDR1 and CDR2 sequences are MNHEY and SMNVEV (reference sequence). CDR3 region: CASSPQGGVGQPQHF. The DNA for the CDR3 is TGTGCCAGCAGCCCGCAGGGGGGCGTAGGGCAGCCCCAGCATTTT.

This clonotype was recorded many times. V and J are TRBV28 and TRBJ1-1; the D gene is possibly TRBD1 (5 bases). The CDR3 is 15 amino acids. Germline V gene lookup returns CDR1 MDHEN and CDR2 SYDVKM. Trimming took 3 bases from V and 10 from J, leaving 21 bases between them. DNA for the CDR3: TGTGCCAGCAGTTTTAGGTTTAGACAGCCGCTCGGAGCTTTCTTT. It encodes CASSFRFRQPLGAFF.

This sequence joins TRBV6-1 and TRBJ2-7; D ambiguous. CDR3 length equals 15 residues. The V and J ends lost 6 bases and 1 base respectively, with 16 bases between them. Germline V gene sequence: CDR1 MNHNS, CDR2 SASEGT. In DNA form, the CDR3 reads TGTGCCAGCAGCCAGGCCCATACTTATTCCTACGAGCAGTACTTC. It is translated as CASSQAHTYSYEQYF.

This clonotype turned up a few times. The chain links TRBV6-2 or TRBV6-3 to TRBJ2-5; TRBD2 is a possible D gene (6 bases). Trimming shortened V by 7 bases and J by 2 bases, and 14 bases separated the two germline ends. The V gene's germline CDR1 is MNHEY and CDR2 SVGEGT. The CDR3 is 14 amino acids. The CDR3 spells CASKGGIPQETQYF. CDR3 coding DNA: TGTGCCAGCAAGGGCGGGATACCTCAAGAGACCCAGTACTTC.

This clonotype was observed many times. The chain combines TRBV6-2 or TRBV6-3 with TRBJ2-7, with 10 nucleotides matching TRBD2. CDR3 length: 12 residues. The trim removed 8 bases at V and 10 bases at J, leaving 8 bases unmatched. In germline, CDR1 is MNHEY, CDR2 SVGEGT. The CDR3 loop reads CASRAGGPSQYF. CDR3 DNA sequence: TGTGCCAGCCGAGCGGGAGGGCCCTCTCAGTACTTC.

This clonotype was recorded many times. The chain is built from TRBV28 and TRBJ1-5; D is possibly TRBD1 (5 bases). CDR1 and CDR2 from the germline V gene are MDHEN and SYDVKM. The V end was cut by 5 bases, the J end by 2 bases, with 13 bases between. The CDR3 has 15 residues. CDR3 loop: CASSPQEGGNQPQHF. The CDR3 DNA sequence: TGTGCCAGCAGTCCACAGGAAGGCGGCAATCAGCCCCAGCATTTT.

This clonotype has ten or more counts. The genes are TRBV30 and TRBJ2-7; 11 bases fit TRBD2. The length of the CDR3 is 15 residues. Germline CDR1 reads GTSNPN; CDR2 reads SVGIG (reference sequence). V lost 0 bases, J lost 3 bases, and 4 bases stayed unmatched. For the CDR3, the DNA is TGTGCCTGGAGTGTACGACTAGCGGGGTACTACGAGCAGTACTTC. Protein sequence: CAWSVRLAGYYEQYF.

This clonotype was counted between two and nine times. A much larger clone sits a single nucleotide away, making a read error possible. The chain recombines TRBV7-2 with TRBJ2-7; tentatively, D is TRBD2 (5 bases). The CDR3 is made up of 15 amino acids. From germline, CDR1 is SGHTA and CDR2 FQGNSA. The CDR3 DNA sequence: TGTGTCACCCAAGCCTTGAGCGGAGCTACCTACGAGCAGTACTTC. Its translation is CVTQALSGATYEQYF.

Regarding this clonotype: Its ends do not fully match the called genes, so a read error is possible. CDR3 nucleotide sequence: TGTGCCAGCAGTTATAGGAGCTCCTACGAGCAGTCCTTC. Amino acids: CASSYRSSYEQSF. V usage is TRBV6-5 and J usage is TRBJ2-7; D ambiguous. The CDR3 has 13 residues. Germline V gene sequence: CDR1 MNHEY, CDR2 SVGAGI.

This clonotype has more than one count but fewer than ten. The chain uses TRBV6-2 or TRBV6-3 and TRBJ1-1; no definite D call. This CDR3 is built from 15 residues. Trimming took off 7 bases at V and 3 bases at J, with 18 bases between the two ends. The germline gives CDR1 MNHEY, CDR2 SVGEGT. CDR3 loop: CASTHLGDMDTEAFF. In nucleotides, the CDR3 is TGTGCCAGCACCCACCTGGGCGACATGGACACTGAAGCTTTCTTT.

This clonotype was detected ten times or more. The chain joins TRBV7-2 to TRBJ2-2; D is uncertain. V was trimmed by 5 bases and J by 0 bases, leaving 7 bases between them. CDR1 is SGHTA and CDR2 is FQGNSA in the germline V gene. The CDR3 runs to 14 residues. In DNA, the CDR3 is TGTGCCAGCAGCCCCCCTTCGAACACCGGGGAGCTGTTTTTT. This translates into CASSPPSNTGELFF. Drawing the rest from reference TRBV7-2 and TRBJ2-2, the complete variable domain is GAGVSQSPSNKVTEKGKDVELRCDPISGHTALYWYRQSLGQGLEFLIYFQGNSAPDKSGLPSDRFSAERTGGSVSTLTIQRTQQEDSAVYLCASSPPSNTGELFFGEGSRLTVL.

V usage is TRBV6-5 and J usage is TRBJ1-2, with D perhaps TRBD1 (5 bases). The CDR3 spans 10 residues. Germline V gives CDR1 MNHEY, CDR2 SVGAGI. The germline V and J ends were trimmed by 8 bases and 13 bases, with 14 bases remaining between them. Here the CDR3 reads CASGDWGGTF. CDR3 sequence (DNA): TGTGCCAGCGGGGACTGGGGAGGCACCTTC.

The chain joins TRBV6-1 to TRBJ1-1; TRBD1 is a possible D gene (6 bases). In germline, CDR1 is MNHNS, CDR2 SASEGT. Trimming cost V 6 bases and J 3 bases, with 14 bases left between them. The CDR3 spans 14 residues. The CDR3 nucleotides read TGTGCCAGCAGCCGGGGAGGGGGGTACACTGAAGCTTTCTTT. Protein sequence: CASSRGGGYTEAFF.

The gene calls are TRBV28 and TRBJ1-1; 7 nucleotides agree with TRBD1. The CDR3 totals 15 residues. The trim removed 6 bases at V and 5 bases at J, leaving 12 bases unmatched. Germline lookup yields CDR1 MDHEN and CDR2 SYDVKM. The CDR3 DNA reads TGTGCCAGCAGCAGACGAAGAGGGGGCATGACTGAAGCTTTCTTT. This translates into CASSRRRGGMTEAFF.

Of note for this clonotype: A much larger clone is a single base away; this may be a read error. The V gene is TRBV6-2 or TRBV6-3, the J gene TRBJ1-5; 8 bases match TRBD1. The CDR3 is 15 amino acids. Losses at the gene ends were 2 bases for V and 4 bases for J; bases not matched to a gene: 4. Germline V CDR1 and CDR2: MNHEY, SVGEGT. This CDR3 is CASSYTRTGNQPQHF. CDR3 bases: TGTGCCAGCAGTTACACCCGGACAGGGAATCAGCCCCAGCATTTT.

The gene calls are TRBV11-2 and TRBJ1-1, with a tentative D call TRBD1 (6 bases). CDR1 and CDR2 (germline): SGHAT, FQNNGV. The CDR3 spans 17 residues. V was trimmed by 4 bases and J by 1 base, leaving 19 bases between them. CDR3 loop: CASSYQGRRVGNTEAFF. CDR3 coding DNA: TGTGCCAGCAGCTACCAGGGGAGGCGGGTCGGGAACACTGAAGCTTTCTTT.

This clonotype appeared many times. This chain uses TRBV19 with TRBJ2-7; TRBD2 matches 12 bases. There are 17 residues in the CDR3. CDR1 is LNHDA and CDR2 is SQIVND in the germline V gene (reference sequence). V shed 2 bases and J 4 bases; nucleotides not matched to a gene: 9. The CDR3 reads CASSISFGGLAGYEQYF. The CDR3 region has the DNA TGTGCCAGTAGTATAAGTTTCGGGGGACTAGCGGGTTACGAGCAGTACTTC.

This chain links TRBV28 with TRBJ2-7, with D tentatively TRBD1 (5 bases). From germline, CDR1 is MDHEN and CDR2 SYDVKM. V gave up 7 bases and J gave up 2 bases, with 18 bases separating them. The CDR3 length is 15 residues. The CDR3 nucleotides are TGTGCCAGCACCACCCCAGGCCAGGGTCCCTACGAGCAGTACTTC. Amino acid sequence: CASTTPGQGPYEQYF. Filled out from reference TRBV28 and TRBJ2-7, the complete variable domain reads DVKVTQSSRYLVKRTGEKVFLECVQDMDHENMFWYRQDPGLGLRLIYFSYDVKMKEKGDIPEGYSVSREKKERFSLILESASTNQTSMYLCASTTPGQGPYEQYFGPGTRLTVT.

This clonotype was detected a few times. This chain uses TRBV20-1 with TRBJ2-7; D is unresolved. The CDR3 totals 12 residues. CDR1 and CDR2 from the germline V gene are DFQATT and SNEGSKA (reference sequence). V lost 0 bases, J lost 3 bases, and 6 bases lay in between. CDR3 residues: CSAREAIYEQYF. The CDR3 DNA reads as TGCAGTGCTAGAGAGGCAATCTACGAGCAGTACTTC.

Regarding this clonotype: At one of its ends the junction is not consistent with the germline gene, which may arise from a read error. This rearrangement joins TRBV6-1 to TRBJ1-1, with D possibly being TRBD1 (6 bases). The CDR3 runs 13 residues. The germline V gene has CDR1 MNHNS and CDR2 SASEGT. CDR3 sequence reads: CASNLGGNAEAFF. In nucleotides, the CDR3 is TGTGCCAGCAATCTAGGGGGGAACGCTGAAGCTTTCTTT.

At least ten counts were recorded for this clonotype. For the CDR3, the DNA is TGCAGCGTTGGGGCCCCCAGTGATGGCTACACCTTC. This gives the protein CSVGAPSDGYTF. This sequence joins TRBV29-1 and TRBJ1-2; the D is unclear. Germline V gives CDR1 SQVTM, CDR2 ANQGSEA. The ends were cut back, 4 bases at V and 6 bases at J, with 12 bases in the middle. The CDR3 spans 12 residues. Complete variable domain (other parts from reference TRBV29-1 and TRBJ1-2): SAVISQKPSRDICQRGTSLTIQCQVDSQVTMMFWYRQQPGQSLTLIATANQGSEATYESGFVIDKFPISRPNLTFSTLTVSNMSPEDSSIYLCSVGAPSDGYTFGSGTRLTVV.

This clonotype was counted many times. The chain employs TRBV19 and TRBJ1-2; the D gene is possibly TRBD1 (5 bases). The CDR3 runs 15 residues. The germline gives CDR1 LNHDA, CDR2 SQIVND (reference sequence). Trimming took off 5 bases at V and 7 bases at J, with 20 bases between the two ends. Here the CDR3 reads CASSPSQGGLSGYTF. The CDR3 coding sequence is TGTGCCAGTAGTCCCTCCCAGGGAGGGTTGAGTGGCTACACCTTC.

This clonotype was seen repeatedly, ten times or more. The chain combines TRBV5-1 with TRBJ2-2; D might be TRBD2 (6 bases). The length of the CDR3 is 15 residues. Trimming removed 3 bases from V and 0 bases from J, with 9 bases in between. Germline V gives CDR1 SGHRS, CDR2 YFSETQ. The CDR3 DNA reads TGCGCCAGCAGCTGGGCGGGGTCGAACACCGGGGAGCTGTTTTTT. Translated, it gives CASSWAGSNTGELFF.

Many counts were recorded for this clonotype. This rearrangement joins TRBV28 to TRBJ1-1, with TRBD1 as a possible D gene (5 bases). Germline values: CDR1 MDHEN, CDR2 SYDVKM. The length of the CDR3 is 14 residues. Deletions cut 3 bases from V and 3 bases from J, with 11 bases between. The CDR3 here is CASSLGGGYTEAFF. CDR3 nucleotides: TGTGCCAGCAGTTTGGGGGGTGGTTACACTGAAGCTTTCTTT.

This clonotype was picked up many times. The V and J genes are TRBV7-2 and TRBJ2-4; D possibly corresponds to TRBD2 (6 bases). V shed 3 bases and J shed 7 bases, with 10 bases lying between them. This CDR3 comprises 13 residues. Germline V gives CDR1 SGHTA, CDR2 FQGNSA. The CDR3 protein is CASSLAGSNIQYF. CDR3 nucleotides: TGTGCCAGCAGCTTGGCGGGATCGAACATTCAGTACTTC.